These T cell receptor beta chains were read from a single sample in a study of cytomegalovirus exposure and HLA in healthy donors. Assay: immunoSEQ multiplex PCR; the TCRdb copy retains only in-frame clones and omits some. This sample has roughly 120,000 clones; about 74% occur once, and the top ten carry 3.5% to 5%. The sequencing input was PBMCs. These receptors originate from a woman aged 45-59 years in good health and CMV-seropositive. Each CDR3 is given with its conserved first and last residue. A D gene is named only where the DNA matches it firmly. Clone sizes are given selectively: once, few, many, or a class where the clone is expanded.

TRBJ2-7 TRBV6-5 - - CASARTGGTEQYF TGTGCCAGCGCTCGGACAGGAGGGACCGAGCAGTACTTC
TRBJ1-2 TRBV27 - - CASSELDSKGSYTF TGTGCCAGCAGTGAACTGGACAGCAAGGGGAGCTACACCTTC
TRBJ2-2 TRBV12-1 - - CASSFGNINRVLGELFF TGTGCCAGCAGCTTTGGGAACATTAACAGGGTTTTAGGGGAGCTGTTTTTT
TRBJ1-3 TRBV4-1 TRBD1 - CASSQTGTVSGNTIYF TGCGCCAGCAGCCAAACCGGGACAGTCTCTGGAAACACCATATATTTT
TRBJ2-1 TRBV7-6 - - CASSSNSGSYNEQFF TGTGCCAGCAGCTCAAACAGCGGATCCTACAATGAGCAGTTCTTC
TRBJ2-7 TRBV27 TRBD1 - CASSRRTGLSYEQYF TGTGCCAGCAGTCGCCGGACAGGCCTCTCCTACGAGCAGTACTTC
TRBJ2-7 TRBV7-2 TRBD2 few CASSPLARGTNYEQYF TGTGCCAGCAGCCCCCTTGCCCGGGGGACTAACTACGAGCAGTACTTC
TRBJ1-5 TRBV27 - - CASSLRPGDQPQHF TGTGCCAGCAGTTTAAGGCCAGGTGACCAGCCCCAGCATTTT
TRBJ2-1 TRBV2 TRBD2 - CASSETVAGYNEQFF TGTGCCAGCAGTGAAACGGTAGCGGGTTACAATGAGCAGTTCTTC
TRBJ2-7 TRBV28 TRBD2 - CASAPRGAGNYEQYF TGTGCCAGCGCCCCGCGGGGGGCGGGGAACTACGAGCAGTACTTC
TRBJ1-2 TRBV4-2 TRBD1 - CASSQEGQGVRGYTF TGTGCCAGCAGCCAAGAAGGACAGGGCGTAAGGGGCTACACCTTC
TRBJ2-4 TRBV28 - - CASSFRGFVNIQYF TGTGCCAGCAGTTTTCGGGGTTTTGTAAACATTCAGTACTTC
TRBJ1-3 TRBV18 - - CASSRATGTSGNTIYF TGTGCCAGCTCACGGGCCACAGGGACCTCTGGAAACACCATATATTTT
TRBJ1-2 TRBV2 TRBD1 - CASRETGTNYGYTF TGTGCCAGCAGAGAGACAGGGACTAACTATGGCTACACCTTC
TRBJ2-1 TRBV10-1 TRBD1 - CASTPGQGAYNEQFF TGCGCCAGCACCCCGGGACAGGGTGCCTACAATGAGCAGTTCTTC
TRBJ2-1 TRBV27 - - CASTSNRYRNEQFF TGTGCCAGCACTAGTAATCGGTACAGGAATGAGCAGTTCTTC
TRBJ2-5 TRBV5-5 - - CASSPGQETQYF TGTGCCAGCAGCCCGGGGCAAGAGACCCAGTACTTC
TRBJ2-1 TRBV9 TRBD2 once CASSAGSGANEQFF TGTGCCAGCAGCGCGGGTAGCGGGGCGAATGAGCAGTTCTTC
TRBJ2-7 TRBV28 TRBD1 - CASSPRTGAYEQYF TGTGCCAGCAGTCCACGGACAGGGGCCTACGAGCAGTACTTC
TRBJ1-3 TRBV2 - - CASSLQGYGGNTIYF TGTGCCAGCAGTTTGCAGGGATATGGTGGAAACACCATATATTTT
TRBJ2-4 TRBV4-1 TRBD2 - CASSPGLATGSAKNIQYF TGCGCCAGCAGCCCGGGACTAGCGACCGGTTCGGCTAAAAACATTCAGTACTTC
TRBJ1-2 TRBV2 TRBD1 - CASSAQTGPYGYTF TGTGCCAGCAGCGCCCAGACAGGGCCCTATGGCTACACCTTC
TRBJ1-2 TRBV7-8 - - CASSWESGGYGYTF TGTGCCAGCAGCTGGGAATCGGGGGGGTATGGCTACACCTTC
TRBJ2-2 TRBV21-1 - - CASSKDEGTNTGELFF TGTGCCAGCAGCAAAGATGAGGGAACGAACACCGGGGAGCTGTTTTTT
TRBJ1-2 TRBV27 TRBD1 - CASSFLGQNNYGYTF TGTGCCAGCAGTTTCTTGGGACAGAATAACTATGGCTACACCTTC
TRBJ1-2 TRBV7-9 - - CASSSDIWGYGYTF TGTGCCAGCAGCTCGGACATCTGGGGCTATGGCTACACCTTC
TRBJ2-1 TRBV11-2 TRBD2 few CASSSRGGAKGNEQFF TGTGCCAGCAGCTCCCGGGGGGGGGCGAAGGGGAATGAGCAGTTCTTC
TRBJ1-3 TRBV28 TRBD1 - CASRKQGAQGNTIYF TGTGCCAGCAGAAAACAGGGGGCGCAAGGAAACACCATATATTTT
TRBJ1-2 TRBV2 TRBD1 - CASRRGQGNGYTF TGTGCCAGCAGAAGAGGACAGGGGAATGGCTACACCTTC
TRBJ1-1 TRBV10-1 - - CASSDAGHTAEAFF TGCGCCAGCAGCGACGCTGGACACACCGCTGAAGCTTTCTTT
TRBJ1-6 TRBV7-9 - - CSSSLLGSSYNSPLHF TGTTCCAGCAGCTTACTTGGGAGCTCCTATAATTCACCCCTCCACTTT
TRBJ1-6 TRBV2 TRBD1 - CASRGTGDNSPLHF TGTGCCAGCAGAGGGACAGGAGATAATTCACCCCTCCACTTT
TRBJ1-5 TRBV30 - - CAWTPGGSGPQHF TGTGCCTGGACCCCGGGAGGTAGCGGGCCCCAGCATTTT
TRBJ2-7 TRBV6-5 TRBD1 - CASGQGLSYEQYF TGTGCCAGTGGACAGGGGTTATCCTACGAGCAGTACTTC
TRBJ1-2 TRBV6-5 TRBD1 few CASSNRGLYGYTF TGTGCCAGCAGCAACAGGGGGCTCTATGGCTACACCTTC
TRBJ2-3 TRBV7-2 - few CASSPIGGGGRTDTQYF TGTGCCAGCAGCCCTATAGGAGGCGGGGGCCGCACAGATACGCAGTATTTT
TRBJ2-5 TRBV6-5 TRBD1 - CASRRTGETQYF TGTGCCAGCAGACGGACAGGGGAGACCCAGTACTTC
TRBJ1-6 TRBV28 - - CLSASGSSYNSPLHF TGTCTCAGTGCTTCCGGGAGCTCCTATAATTCACCCCTCCACTTT
TRBJ2-3 TRBV5-1 - - CASSRQSASTDTQYF TGCGCCAGCAGCCGACAGAGTGCTAGCACAGATACGCAGTATTTT
TRBJ2-5 TRBV7-9 - - CSSSGGTVHVGQYF TGTTCCAGCAGCGGCGGGACAGTACATGTGGGCCAGTACTTC
TRBJ1-5 TRBV19 - - CASAQRSDNQPQHF TGTGCCAGCGCACAAAGGAGTGACAATCAGCCCCAGCATTTT
TRBJ2-3 TRBV28 TRBD2 - CASIPSGRGYTDTQYF TGTGCCAGCATCCCAAGCGGGCGGGGGTACACAGATACGCAGTATTTT
TRBJ2-7 TRBV28 - - CASRPDGTPSYEQYF TGTGCCAGCAGACCCGACGGGACTCCATCCTACGAGCAGTACTTC